This T cell receptor (beta chain) was recorded in a study of spatial heterogeneity in lung cancer. This clonotype has just a few counts. The target antigen is unknown. CDR1 MGHRA and CDR2 YSYEKL come from the germline V gene. This CDR3 has 15 amino acids. V was shortened by 0 bases and J by 7 bases, with 15 bases between the two germline ends. Every molecule of TCR cDNA had its own unique molecular identifier. TCRdb itself ran the 5' RACE reads through MiXCR, one entry per CDR3 protein. The sample contains 15,000 to 20,000 distinct CDR3 sequences, 20% to 25% of which appear only once. Broader study findings: TCRs found ubiquitously expanded in tumor appeared in blood more at resection than at follow-up.

As for time point: sample taken at primary tumor resection. Whole RNA was taken from tumor, nontumor lung or frozen PBMC; it was then sequenced unsorted. The approximately 70 donors had untreated early-stage non-small cell lung cancer. This TCR came from a female donor with early-stage non-small cell lung cancer. The source material was PBMCs, sampled at surgery. This chain uses TRBV4-1 with TRBJ1-2, with D perhaps matching TRBD1 (5 bases). The CDR3 sequence is CASSQEGKGLSGYTF. CDR3 DNA: TGCGCCAGCAGCCAAGAGGGTAAGGGACTCTCTGGCTACACCTTC.